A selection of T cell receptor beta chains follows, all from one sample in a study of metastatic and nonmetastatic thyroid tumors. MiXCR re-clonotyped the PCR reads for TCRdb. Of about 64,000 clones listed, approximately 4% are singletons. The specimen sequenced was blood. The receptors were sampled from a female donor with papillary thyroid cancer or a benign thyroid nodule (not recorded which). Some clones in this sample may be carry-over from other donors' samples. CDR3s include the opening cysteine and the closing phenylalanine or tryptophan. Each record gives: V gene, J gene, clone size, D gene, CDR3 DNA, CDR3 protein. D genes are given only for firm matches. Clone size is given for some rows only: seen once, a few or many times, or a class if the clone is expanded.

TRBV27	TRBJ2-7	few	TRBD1	TGTGCCAGCAGCATCAGGGGGGGCCCGGGACAGGGGCACTACGAGCAGTACTTC	CASSIRGGPGQGHYEQYF
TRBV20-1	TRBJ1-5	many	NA	TGCAGTGCCAGGGGTTATAGCAATCAGCCCCAGCATTTT	CSARGYSNQPQHF
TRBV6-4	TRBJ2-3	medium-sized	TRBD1	TGTGCCAGCAGTGACGGGACAGGGGCAGATACGCAGTATTTT	CASSDGTGADTQYF
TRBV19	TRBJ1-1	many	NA	TGTGCCAGTAGCCCGGGAGGGCTCACTGAAGCTTTCTTT	CASSPGGLTEAFF
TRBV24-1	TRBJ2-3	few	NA	TGTGCCACCAGTGATTTGGGAGACCAAAGTACGCAGTATTTT	CATSDLGDQSTQYF
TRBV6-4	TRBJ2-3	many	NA	TGTGCCAGCAGTAAAGCAGGGCCCACAGATACGCAGTATTTT	CASSKAGPTDTQYF
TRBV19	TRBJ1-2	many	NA	TGTGCCAGTAGTATCTTGGGGGCCGCTAACTATGGCTACACCTTC	CASSILGAANYGYTF
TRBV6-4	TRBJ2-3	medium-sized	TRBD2	TGTGCCAGCAGTGCCGGGACTAGCGGCACAGATACGCAGTATTTT	CASSAGTSGTDTQYF
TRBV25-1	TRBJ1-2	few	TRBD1	TGTGCCAGCAGTGAAGGGACAGGGAGGTCCCGCGGCTACACCTTC	CASSEGTGRSRGYTF
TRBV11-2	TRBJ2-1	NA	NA	TGTGCCAGCAGCTTAGACAAACCTAGCCCCGTGAGGAATGAGCAGTTCTTC	CASSLDKPSPVRNEQFF
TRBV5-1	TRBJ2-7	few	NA	TGCGCCAGCAGCTTCCTACCGGCAGGGGTCTCCTACGAGCAGTACTTC	CASSFLPAGVSYEQYF
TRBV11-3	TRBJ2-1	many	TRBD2	TGTGCCAGCAGCTTAGTATACGGCGGGAGCAATGAGCAGTTCTTC	CASSLVYGGSNEQFF
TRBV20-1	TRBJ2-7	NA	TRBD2	TGCAGTGCCTACGGGCTAGCGGGGACGCTATCCTACGAGCAGTACTTC	CSAYGLAGTLSYEQYF
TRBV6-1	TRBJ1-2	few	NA	TGTGCCAGCAGGGACTCCTACTATGGCTACACCTTC	CASRDSYYGYTF
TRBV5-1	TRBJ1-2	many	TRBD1	TGCGCCAGCAGCGGAGGGGACAGGGTGGACTATGGCTACACCTTC	CASSGGDRVDYGYTF
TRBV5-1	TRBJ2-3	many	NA	TGCGCCAGCAGCTTCGAGGGGACAGATACGCAGTATTTT	CASSFEGTDTQYF
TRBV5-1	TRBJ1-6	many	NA	TGCGCCAGCAGCTTGGTGCAGGGAAGGTTTGGTTCACCCCTCCACTTT	CASSLVQGRFGSPLHF
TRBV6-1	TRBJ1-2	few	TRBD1	TGTGCCAGCAGGCCGGGACAGGATATATATGGCTACACCTTC	CASRPGQDIYGYTF
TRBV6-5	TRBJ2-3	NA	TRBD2	TGTGCCAGCAGTTACTCCGGGGGGGGAGTAGATACGCAGTATTTT	CASSYSGGGVDTQYF
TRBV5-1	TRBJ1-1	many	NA	TGCGCCAGCAGCTTAAGATTAGGGGACACTGAAGCTTTCTTT	CASSLRLGDTEAFF
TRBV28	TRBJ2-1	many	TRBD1	TGTGCCAGCAGCCCTGGGACAGTAGCTTACAATGAGCAGTTCTTC	CASSPGTVAYNEQFF
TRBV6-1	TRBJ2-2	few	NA	TGTGCCAGCAGAGACGCGAACACCGGGGAGCTGTTTTTT	CASRDANTGELFF
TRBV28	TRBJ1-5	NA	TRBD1	TGTGCCAGCATGCCCATGGACAGGGGCCACAATCAGCCCCAACATTTT	CASMPMDRGHNQPQHF
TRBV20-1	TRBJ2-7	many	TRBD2	TGCAGTGCTAGCAAACCGGGACTAGCGGGAGCCCGAATTTCCTACGAGCAGTACTTC	CSASKPGLAGARISYEQYF
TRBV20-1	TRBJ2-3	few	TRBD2	TGCAGTGCTAGAGCCAACGGACTAGCGGGAGGAACAGATACGCAGTATTTT	CSARANGLAGGTDTQYF
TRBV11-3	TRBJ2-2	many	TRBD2	TGTGCCAGCAGCTTCGCCCTGAGCGGGAGCTCTCGGGACACCGGGGAGCTGTTTTTT	CASSFALSGSSRDTGELFF
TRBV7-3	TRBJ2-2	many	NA	TGTGCCAGCAGCTTAATGGCTGGGGCCGGCGGGGAGCTGTTTTTT	CASSLMAGAGGELFF
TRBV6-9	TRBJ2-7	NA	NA	TGTGCCAGCAGTTACCGGCCAGGGAAGGCCTACGAGCAGTACTTC	CASSYRPGKAYEQYF
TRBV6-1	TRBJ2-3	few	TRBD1	TGTGCCAGCAGTGATTACTCAGGGGGAGGCACAGATACGCAGTATTTT	CASSDYSGGGTDTQYF
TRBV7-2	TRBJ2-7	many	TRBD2	TGTGCCAGCAGCTCGAGGACTAGCGGCACCTACGAGCAGTACTTC	CASSSRTSGTYEQYF
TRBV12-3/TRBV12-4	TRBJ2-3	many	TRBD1	TGTGCCAGCAGCCGACAGGGGAGCACAGATACGCAGTATTTT	CASSRQGSTDTQYF
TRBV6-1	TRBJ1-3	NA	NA	TGTGCCAGCAGTACGGCCGGAAACACCATATATTTT	CASSTAGNTIYF
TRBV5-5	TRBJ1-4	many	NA	TGTGCCAGCAGCCAAATCACGGGATTTTTAGATAATGAAAAACTGTTTTTT	CASSQITGFLDNEKLFF
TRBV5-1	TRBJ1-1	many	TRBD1	TGCGCCAGCAGCTTGTCAGGGGGCTCGGGGAACACTGAAGCTTTCTTT	CASSLSGGSGNTEAFF
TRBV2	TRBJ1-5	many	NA	TGTGCCAGCAGTGAATCGGTGTCGGGACAGCCCCAGCATTTT	CASSESVSGQPQHF
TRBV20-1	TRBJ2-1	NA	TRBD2	TGCAGTGCTAGAGGTCCGCTAGCGGGAGCGGCTGAGCAGTTCTTC	CSARGPLAGAAEQFF
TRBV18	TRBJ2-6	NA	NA	TGTGCCAGCTCATCGGGACGTTTCTCTGGGGCCAACGTCCTGACTTTC	CASSSGRFSGANVLTF
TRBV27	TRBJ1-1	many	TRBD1	TGTGCCTCCTACAGGGGGCTGAACACTGAAGCTTTCTTT	CASYRGLNTEAFF
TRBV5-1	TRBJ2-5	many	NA	TGCGCCAGCAGCTTGGGCAGGGGAGAGACCCAGTACTTC	CASSLGRGETQYF
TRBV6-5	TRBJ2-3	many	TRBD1	TGTGCCAGCAGTTACTCGGGGACAGGGTGGGATACGCAGTATTTT	CASSYSGTGWDTQYF
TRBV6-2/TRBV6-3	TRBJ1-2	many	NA	TGTGCCAGCAGTTACTCGACTGGGGGCTACACCTTC	CASSYSTGGYTF
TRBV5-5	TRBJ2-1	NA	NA	TGTGCCAGCAGCTTAGGGGTAGAGCAGTTCTTC	CASSLGVEQFF
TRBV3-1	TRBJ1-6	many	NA	TGTGCCAGCAGCCAAGAACGCCGGACGGATGATTCACCCCTCCACTTT	CASSQERRTDDSPLHF
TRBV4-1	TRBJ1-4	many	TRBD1	TGCGCCAGCAGCGCCCCGGGACAGACTAATGAAAAACTGTTTTTT	CASSAPGQTNEKLFF
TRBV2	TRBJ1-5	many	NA	TGTGCCAGCAGGGACAGCGAGGGGCCCCAGCATTTT	CASRDSEGPQHF